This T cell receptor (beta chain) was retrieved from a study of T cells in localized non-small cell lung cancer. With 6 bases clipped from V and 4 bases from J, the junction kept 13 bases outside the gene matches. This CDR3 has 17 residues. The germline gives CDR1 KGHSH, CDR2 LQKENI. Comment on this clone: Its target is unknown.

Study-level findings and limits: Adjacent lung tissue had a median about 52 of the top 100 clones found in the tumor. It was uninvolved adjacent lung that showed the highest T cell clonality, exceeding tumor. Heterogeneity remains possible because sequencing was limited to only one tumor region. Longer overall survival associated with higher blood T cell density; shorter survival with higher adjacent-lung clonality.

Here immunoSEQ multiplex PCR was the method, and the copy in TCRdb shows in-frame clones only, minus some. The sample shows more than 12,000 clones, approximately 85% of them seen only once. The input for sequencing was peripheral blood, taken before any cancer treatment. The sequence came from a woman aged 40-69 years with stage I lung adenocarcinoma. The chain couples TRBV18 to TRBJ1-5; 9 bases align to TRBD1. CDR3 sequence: CASSLTRETGGNQPQHF. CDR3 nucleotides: TGTGCCAGCTCTCTAACTCGTGAGACAGGGGGTAATCAGCCCCAGCATTTT. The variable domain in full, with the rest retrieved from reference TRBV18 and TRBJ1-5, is NAGVMQNPRHLVRRRGQEARLRCSPMKGHSHVYWYRQLPEEGLKFMVYLQKENIIDESGMPKERFSAEFPKEGPSILRIQQVVRGDSAAYFCASSLTRETGGNQPQHFGDGTRLSIL.